This T cell receptor (beta chain) was profiled in a study of monozygotic twins with inflammatory bowel disease. Per individual sample, eight separate reactions were used to make cDNA. TCRdb re-called the 5' RACE reads; one entry per CDR3 protein, DNA not given. This repertoire includes 150,000 to 200,000 distinct CDR3 sequences. Germline values: CDR1 DFQATT, CDR2 SNEGSKA (reference sequence). This CDR3 has 14 residues. Source material: blood. The sequence was obtained from a human donor with ulcerative colitis or Crohn's disease, or a healthy co-twin of an affected twin (not recorded which). The genes are TRBV20-1 and TRBJ2-1; TCRdb proposes TRBD1, but this gene call is untestable without DNA. The CDR3 reads CSALGAAGEDEQFF.